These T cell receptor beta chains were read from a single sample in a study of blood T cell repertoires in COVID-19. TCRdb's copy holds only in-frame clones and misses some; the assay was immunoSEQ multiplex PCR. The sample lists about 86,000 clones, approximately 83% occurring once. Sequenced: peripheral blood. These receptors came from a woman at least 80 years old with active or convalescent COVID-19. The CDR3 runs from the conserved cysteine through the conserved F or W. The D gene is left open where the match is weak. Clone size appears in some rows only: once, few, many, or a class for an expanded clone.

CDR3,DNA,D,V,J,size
CASSLNPVSYNEQFF,TGTGCCAGCAGCTTAAATCCTGTCTCCTACAATGAGCAGTTCTTC,-,TRBV11-2,TRBJ2-1,-
CASSVATAGGRYEQFF,TGTGCCAGCAGCGTAGCTACAGCGGGAGGGCGGTATGAGCAGTTCTTC,TRBD2,TRBV9,TRBJ2-1,-
CASSEYLAKNIQYF,TGTGCCAGCAGTGAATACTTAGCCAAAAACATTCAGTACTTC,-,TRBV2,TRBJ2-4,-
CASSQGVARGKNIQYF,TGCGCCAGCAGCCAAGGGGTAGCCCGGGGCAAAAACATTCAGTACTTC,-,TRBV4-1,TRBJ2-4,-
CASSPQKSGPNEKLFF,TGTGCCAGCTCGCCCCAGAAATCAGGGCCTAATGAAAAACTGTTTTTT,-,TRBV18,TRBJ1-4,-
CASAGGRGYEQYF,TGCGCCAGCGCGGGGGGGAGGGGGTACGAGCAGTACTTC,TRBD2,TRBV10-2,TRBJ2-7,-
CASSYSIAGDGYTF,TGTGCCAGCAGTTACAGTATCGCAGGTGATGGCTACACCTTC,-,TRBV6-2/TRBV6-3,TRBJ1-2,-
CASSQHPPRQGAIAFF,TGTGCCAGCTCACAACACCCTCCTCGACAGGGGGCTATAGCTTTCTTT,TRBD1,TRBV18,TRBJ1-1,-
CASSLEGQNTDTQYF,TGCGCCAGCAGCTTGGAGGGACAGAACACAGATACGCAGTATTTT,TRBD1,TRBV5-1,TRBJ2-3,-
CASSIGQGYYGYTF,TGTGCCAGTTCCATCGGGCAGGGCTACTATGGCTACACCTTC,-,TRBV19,TRBJ1-2,-
CASSPVLRNTEAFF,TGTGCCAGCTCACCAGTTTTGAGAAACACTGAAGCTTTCTTT,-,TRBV18,TRBJ1-1,few
CASSAYTSGGFYEQYF,TGTGCCAGCAGTGCCTACACTAGCGGTGGCTTCTACGAGCAGTACTTC,TRBD2,TRBV6-1,TRBJ2-7,-
CASSPGLAQNTQYF,TGTGCCAGCAGCCCAGGACTAGCGCAAAATACGCAGTATTTT,TRBD2,TRBV7-3,TRBJ2-3,-
CATSSSMNTEAFF,TGTGCCACCAGCAGTTCAATGAACACTGAAGCTTTCTTT,-,TRBV15,TRBJ1-1,-
CASSEIMGTTNEKLFF,TGTGCCAGCAGTGAAATTATGGGGACTACTAATGAAAAACTGTTTTTT,-,TRBV6-1,TRBJ1-4,-